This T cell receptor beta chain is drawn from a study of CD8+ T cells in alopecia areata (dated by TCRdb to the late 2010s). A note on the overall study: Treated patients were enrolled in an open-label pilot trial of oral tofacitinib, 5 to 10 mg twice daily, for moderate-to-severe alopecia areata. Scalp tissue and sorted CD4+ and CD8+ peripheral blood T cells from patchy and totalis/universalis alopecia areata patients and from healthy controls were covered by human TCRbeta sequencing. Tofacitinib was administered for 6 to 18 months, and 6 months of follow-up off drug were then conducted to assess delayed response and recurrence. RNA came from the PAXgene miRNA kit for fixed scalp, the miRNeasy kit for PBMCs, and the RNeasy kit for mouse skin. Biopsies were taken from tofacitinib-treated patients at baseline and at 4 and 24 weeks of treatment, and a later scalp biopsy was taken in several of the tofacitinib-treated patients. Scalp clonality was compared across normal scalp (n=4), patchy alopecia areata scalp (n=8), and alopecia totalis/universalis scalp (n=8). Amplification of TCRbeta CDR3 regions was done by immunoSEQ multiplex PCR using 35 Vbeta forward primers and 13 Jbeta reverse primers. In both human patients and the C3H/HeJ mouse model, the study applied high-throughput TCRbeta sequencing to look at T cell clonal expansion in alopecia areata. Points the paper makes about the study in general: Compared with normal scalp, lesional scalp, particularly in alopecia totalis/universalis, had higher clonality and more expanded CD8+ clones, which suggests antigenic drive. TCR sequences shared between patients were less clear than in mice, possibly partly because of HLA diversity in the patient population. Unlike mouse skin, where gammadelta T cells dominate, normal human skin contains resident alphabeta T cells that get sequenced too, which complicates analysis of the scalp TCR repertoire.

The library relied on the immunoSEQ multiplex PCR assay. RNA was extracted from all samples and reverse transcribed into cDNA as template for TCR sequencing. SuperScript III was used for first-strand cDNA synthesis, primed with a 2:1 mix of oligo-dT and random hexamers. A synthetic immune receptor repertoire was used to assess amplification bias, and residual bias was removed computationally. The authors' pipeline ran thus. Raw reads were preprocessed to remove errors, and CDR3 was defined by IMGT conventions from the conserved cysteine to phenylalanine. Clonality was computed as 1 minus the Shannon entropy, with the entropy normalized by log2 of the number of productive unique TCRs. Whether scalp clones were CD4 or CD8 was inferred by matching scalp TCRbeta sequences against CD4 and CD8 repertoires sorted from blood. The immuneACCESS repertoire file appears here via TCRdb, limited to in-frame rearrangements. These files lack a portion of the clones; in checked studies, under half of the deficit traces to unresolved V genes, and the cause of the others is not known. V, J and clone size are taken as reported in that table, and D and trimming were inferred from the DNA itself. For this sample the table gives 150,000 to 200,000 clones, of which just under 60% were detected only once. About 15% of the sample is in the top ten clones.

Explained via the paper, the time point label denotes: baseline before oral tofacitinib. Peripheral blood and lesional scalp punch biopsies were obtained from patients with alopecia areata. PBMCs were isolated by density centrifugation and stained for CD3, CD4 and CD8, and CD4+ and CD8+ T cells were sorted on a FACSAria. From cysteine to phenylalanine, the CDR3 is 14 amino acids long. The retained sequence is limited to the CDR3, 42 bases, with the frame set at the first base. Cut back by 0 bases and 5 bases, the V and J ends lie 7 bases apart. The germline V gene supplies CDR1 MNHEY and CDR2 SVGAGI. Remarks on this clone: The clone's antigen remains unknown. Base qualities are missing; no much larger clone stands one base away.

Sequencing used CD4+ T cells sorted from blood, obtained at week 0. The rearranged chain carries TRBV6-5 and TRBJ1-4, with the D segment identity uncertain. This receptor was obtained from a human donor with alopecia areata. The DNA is TGTGCCAGCAGTTACTCACAGTGGAATGAAAAACTGTTTTTT. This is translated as CASSYSQWNEKLFF.